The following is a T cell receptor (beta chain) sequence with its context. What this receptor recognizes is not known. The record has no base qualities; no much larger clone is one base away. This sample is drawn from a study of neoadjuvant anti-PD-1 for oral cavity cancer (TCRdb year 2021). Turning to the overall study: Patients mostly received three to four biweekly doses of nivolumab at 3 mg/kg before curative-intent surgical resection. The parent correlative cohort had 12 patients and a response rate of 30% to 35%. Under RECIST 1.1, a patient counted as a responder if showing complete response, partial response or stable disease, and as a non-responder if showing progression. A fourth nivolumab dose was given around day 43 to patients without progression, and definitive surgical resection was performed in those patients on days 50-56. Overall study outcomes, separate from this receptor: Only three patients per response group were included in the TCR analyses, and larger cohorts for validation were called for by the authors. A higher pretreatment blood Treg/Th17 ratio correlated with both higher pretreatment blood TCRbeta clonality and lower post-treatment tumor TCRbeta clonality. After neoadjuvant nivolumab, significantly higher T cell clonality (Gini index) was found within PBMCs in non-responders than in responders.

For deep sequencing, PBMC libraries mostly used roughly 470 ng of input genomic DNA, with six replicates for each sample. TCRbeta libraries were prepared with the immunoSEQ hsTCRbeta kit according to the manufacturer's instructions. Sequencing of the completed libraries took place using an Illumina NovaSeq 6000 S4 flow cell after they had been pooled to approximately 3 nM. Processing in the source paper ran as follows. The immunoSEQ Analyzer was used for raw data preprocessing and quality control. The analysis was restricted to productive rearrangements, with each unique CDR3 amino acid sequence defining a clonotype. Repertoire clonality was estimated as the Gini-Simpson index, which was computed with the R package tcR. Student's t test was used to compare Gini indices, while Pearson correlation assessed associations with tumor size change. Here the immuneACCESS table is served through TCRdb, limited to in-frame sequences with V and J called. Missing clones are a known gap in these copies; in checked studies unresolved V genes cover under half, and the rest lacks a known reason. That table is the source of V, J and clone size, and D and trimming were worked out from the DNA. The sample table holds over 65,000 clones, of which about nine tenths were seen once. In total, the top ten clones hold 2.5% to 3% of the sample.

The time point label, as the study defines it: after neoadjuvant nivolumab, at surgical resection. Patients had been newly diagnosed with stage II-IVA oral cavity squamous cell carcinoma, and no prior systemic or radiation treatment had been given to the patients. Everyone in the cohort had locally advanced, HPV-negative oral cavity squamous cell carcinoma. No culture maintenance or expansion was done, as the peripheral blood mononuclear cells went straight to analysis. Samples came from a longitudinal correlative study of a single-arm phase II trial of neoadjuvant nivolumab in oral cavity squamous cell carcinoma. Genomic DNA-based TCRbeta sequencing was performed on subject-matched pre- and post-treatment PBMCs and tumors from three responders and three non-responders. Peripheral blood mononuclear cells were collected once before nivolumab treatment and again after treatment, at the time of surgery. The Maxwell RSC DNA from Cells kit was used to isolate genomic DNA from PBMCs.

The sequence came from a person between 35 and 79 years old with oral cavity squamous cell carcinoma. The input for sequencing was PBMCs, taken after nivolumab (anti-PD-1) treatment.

The CDR3 here reads CASSSQGGSTDTQYF. The DNA is TGTGCCAGCAGTTCACAGGGCGGGAGCACAGATACGCAGTATTTT. The sequence is built from TRBV6-1 and TRBJ2-3; TRBD1 is a weak D gene call, 6 bases matching. Relative to germline, V is 5 bases shorter and J is 0 bases shorter, with 12 bases between their ends. Including the terminal cysteine and phenylalanine, the CDR3 comprises 15 residues. The kept DNA is CDR3 alone, 45 bases in frame from the first base. CDR1 and CDR2 are read off the germline V gene as MNHNS and SASEGT.